The 17 T cell receptor beta chains listed next were all sequenced from one sample in a study of blood T cell repertoires in COVID-19. Using immunoSEQ multiplex PCR, the repertoire was profiled, and TCRdb retains in-frame clones only, with some absent. Among about 310,000 clones listed, 89% were seen once. The material sequenced was PBMCs or T cells enriched from blood (not recorded which). Receptors were obtained from a woman in her thirties or forties who had recovered from COVID-19.

This clone occurred once. The rearrangement joins TRBV10-2 to TRBJ2-5; 9 nucleotides match TRBD1. Per germline, CDR1 WSHSY and CDR2 SAAADI. The CDR3 has 15 residues. V dropped 5 bases and J dropped 0; count of bases not matched to a gene: 4. CDR3 sequence reads: CASSPGQGNQETQYF. CDR3 nucleotide sequence: TGCGCCAGCAGTCCGGGACAGGGTAACCAAGAGACCCAGTACTTC.

CDR3 sequence reads: CSVPRDRDQETQYF. Here the CDR3 DNA reads TGCAGCGTCCCCCGGGACAGGGACCAAGAGACCCAGTACTTC. The gene calls are TRBV29-1 and TRBJ2-5; 9 bases are shared with TRBD1. Losses at the gene ends were 6 bases for V and 0 bases for J; bases not matched to a gene: 5. The germline V gene has CDR1 SQVTM and CDR2 ANQGSEA. This CDR3 contains 14 residues.

This sequence joins TRBV24-1 and TRBJ2-1, with D tentatively TRBD2 (5 bases). There are 14 residues in the CDR3. Per germline, CDR1 KGHDR and CDR2 SFDVKD. The ends were cut back, 6 bases at V and 9 bases at J, with 17 bases in the middle. The CDR3, as DNA: TGTGCCACCAGTCACGAGGGAACGAACGGTGAGCAGTTCTTC. Its protein is CATSHEGTNGEQFF.

The chain joins TRBV14 to TRBJ2-7; 7 bases line up with TRBD1. Germline-derived CDR1 and CDR2 are SGHDN and FVKESK. With V trimmed by 2 bases and J by 2 bases, 3 bases remained unmatched. The CDR3 is 14 amino acids. DNA for the CDR3: TGTGCCAGCAGCCAAAGACAGGGCCCCTACGAGCAGTACTTC. This sequence encodes CASSQRQGPYEQYF.

Here the CDR3 DNA reads TGTGCCAGTAGTATAGTGTCCCTCACAGATACGCAGTATTTT. Encoded protein: CASSIVSLTDTQYF. This chain joins TRBV19 and TRBJ2-3; D remains ambiguous. Germline loops: CDR1 LNHDA, CDR2 SQIVND (reference sequence). Trimming removed 1 base at V and 2 bases at J, with 7 bases between. This CDR3 comprises 14 residues.

The chain uses TRBV14 and TRBJ2-1, with 9 bases matching TRBD2. The germline gives CDR1 SGHDN, CDR2 FVKESK. The V and J ends lost 4 bases and 9 bases, in that order; junction bases with no gene match: 10. The CDR3 has 15 amino acids. The CDR3 coding sequence is TGTGCCAGCAGCCCCGACCCTAGCGGGAAGGGTGAGCAGTTCTTC. Translation gives CASSPDPSGKGEQFF.

This rearrangement joins TRBV20-1 to TRBJ2-1; D is undetermined. V lost 6 bases, J lost 8 bases, and 11 bases lay in between. From germline, CDR1 is DFQATT and CDR2 SNEGSKA (reference sequence). The CDR3 consists of 11 residues. In nucleotides, the CDR3 is TGCAGTGCCCCCTTCTCCGATGAGCAGTTCTTC. This translates into CSAPFSDEQFF.

Written as DNA, the CDR3 is TGTGCCAGTAGTATAGGGGTCGGACAGGGGAGCTCCTACGAGCAGTACTTC. Amino acid sequence: CASSIGVGQGSSYEQYF. The chain joins TRBV19 to TRBJ2-7; 9 bases are a match to TRBD1. The CDR3 consists of 17 residues. Germline loops: CDR1 LNHDA, CDR2 SQIVND (reference sequence). V was pared by 1 base and J by 0 bases, with 7 bases of the junction left unmatched.

This clone was detected once. The junction does not match germline at one end; this may be a read error. The chain employs TRBV12-3 or TRBV12-4 and TRBJ1-1; a possible D gene is TRBD1 (5 bases). This CDR3 comprises 13 residues. CDR3 in DNA: TGTGCCAGCTGTTTGGGGGGTTCCACTGAAGCTTTCTTT. Its translation: CASCLGGSTEAFF.

The rearrangement joins TRBV5-4 to TRBJ2-7; 10 positions agree with TRBD2. The V and J ends lost 4 bases and 3 bases, in that order; junction bases with no gene match: 4. Germline CDR1 SGHNT, CDR2 YYREEE (reference sequence). The CDR3 consists of 14 residues. CDR3 residues: CASSPASGGYEQYF. In DNA form, the CDR3 reads TGTGCCAGCAGCCCAGCTAGCGGGGGCTACGAGCAGTACTTC.

On this clone itself: The same CDR3 can be traced to other DNA sequences in this sample. The chain has TRBV7-2 and TRBJ1-4; weak D call: TRBD1 (5 bases). Trimming stripped 1 base from V and 1 base from J, with 7 bases between. The CDR3 contains 15 residues. Germline CDR1 SGHTA, CDR2 FQGNSA. The CDR3 nucleotides read TGTGCCAGCAGCTTAGATAGGGGAACTAATGAAAAACTGTTTTTT. This encodes CASSLDRGTNEKLFF. Full variable domain (remainder filled in from reference TRBV7-2 and TRBJ1-4): GAGVSQSPSNKVTEKGKDVELRCDPISGHTALYWYRQSLGQGLEFLIYFQGNSAPDKSGLPSDRFSAERTGGSVSTLTIQRTQQEDSAVYLCASSLDRGTNEKLFFGSGTQLSVL.

The rearrangement joins TRBV9 to TRBJ2-1; TRBD2 aligns across 12 bases. Germline CDR1 reads SGDLS; CDR2 reads YYNGEE. The CDR3 is made up of 17 amino acids. Trimming cost V 3 bases and J 0 bases; bases outside gene matches: 4. The CDR3 reads CASSATSGGPSYNEQFF. CDR3 nucleotide sequence: TGTGCCAGCAGCGCGACTAGCGGGGGCCCCTCCTACAATGAGCAGTTCTTC.

The V call is TRBV11-2, the J call TRBJ2-5; the D gene is possibly TRBD1 (6 bases). V was trimmed by 5 bases and J by 5 bases, leaving 15 bases between them. CDR1 is SGHAT and CDR2 is FQNNGV in the germline V gene. CDR3 size: 14 residues. CDR3 protein: CASSTHRAEETQYF. CDR3 DNA: TGTGCCAGCAGCACCCACAGGGCCGAGGAGACCCAGTACTTC.

The rearrangement joins TRBV2 to TRBJ2-3, with TRBD2 matching over 10 bases. This CDR3 comprises 12 residues. CDR1 SNHLY and CDR2 FYNNEI come from the germline V gene. With 9 bases clipped from V and 9 bases from J, the junction kept 6 bases outside the gene matches. The CDR3 nucleotides are TGTGCCAGAGGGACTAGCGCGGTAACGCAGTATTTT. Its translation is CARGTSAVTQYF.

This clone was observed a single time. Here the CDR3 DNA reads TGTGCCAGCTCCCCCGGGGGAGTCAACGAGCAGTACTTC. It is translated as CASSPGGVNEQYF. The chain employs TRBV18 and TRBJ2-7, with D perhaps matching TRBD2 (6 bases). There are 13 residues in the CDR3. Trimming removed 6 bases from V and 5 bases from J, with 14 bases in between. The germline gives CDR1 KGHSH, CDR2 LQKENI.

The chain uses TRBV5-1 and TRBJ2-7; D gene unclear. The CDR3 extends over 13 amino acids. Germline values: CDR1 SGHRS, CDR2 YFSETQ. V was trimmed by 2 bases and J by 2 bases, leaving 8 bases between them. For the CDR3, the DNA is TGCGCCAGCAGCTTAAAGCTTCCCTACGAGCAGTACTTC. Its protein product is CASSLKLPYEQYF.

This sequence joins TRBV28 and TRBJ2-3; D may be TRBD2 (6 bases). The germline CDR1 and CDR2 sequences are MDHEN and SYDVKM. CDR3 size: 15 residues. The V gene lost 6 bases and the J gene lost 0 bases, with 13 bases spanning the gap. CDR3: CASSPPGTSTDTQYF. CDR3 sequence (DNA): TGTGCCAGCAGCCCTCCAGGGACTAGCACAGATACGCAGTATTTT.